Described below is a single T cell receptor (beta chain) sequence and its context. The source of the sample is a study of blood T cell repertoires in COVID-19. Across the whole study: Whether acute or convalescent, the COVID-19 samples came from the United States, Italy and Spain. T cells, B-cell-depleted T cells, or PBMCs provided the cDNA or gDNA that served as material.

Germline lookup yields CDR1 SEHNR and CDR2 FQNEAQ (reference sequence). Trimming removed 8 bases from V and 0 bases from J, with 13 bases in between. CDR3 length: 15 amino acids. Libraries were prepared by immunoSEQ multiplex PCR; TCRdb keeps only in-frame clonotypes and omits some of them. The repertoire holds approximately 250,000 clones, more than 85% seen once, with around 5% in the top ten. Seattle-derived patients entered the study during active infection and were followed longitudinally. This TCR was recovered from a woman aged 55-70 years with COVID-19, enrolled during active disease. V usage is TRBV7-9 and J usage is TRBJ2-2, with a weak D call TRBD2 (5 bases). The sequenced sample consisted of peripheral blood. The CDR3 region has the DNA TGTGCCAGCCCGGGATGGTTCGCGAACACCGGGGAGCTGTTTTTT. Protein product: CASPGWFANTGELFF.